This T cell receptor beta chain originates from a study of T cells in localized non-small cell lung cancer. Study-wide results and caveats: Paired adjacent lung recovered a median approximately 57 of the top 100 tumor clones. The greatest T cell clonality was found in uninvolved adjacent lung (higher than in tumor). Heterogeneity cannot be ruled out, as sequencing used one tumor region only.

V lost 2 bases and J lost 1; bases outside the gene matches: 4. The germline gives CDR1 MNHEY, CDR2 SVGAGI. The CDR3 is 15 residues long. Measured with immunoSEQ multiplex PCR; TCRdb has only the in-frame clones, and not every one. The repertoire holds about 78,000 clones, with roughly four fifths as singletons. To note about this clone: Its antigen is still unknown. Different DNA sequences within this sample yield the same CDR3.

This sample comprised peripheral blood, obtained before any cancer treatment. J is TRBJ2-5 and V is TRBV6-5; 7 positions agree with TRBD2. This TCR derives from a man between 40 and 70 years old with stage I lung adenocarcinoma. The CDR3 loop is CASSYLSGAQETQYF. The CDR3 DNA reads as TGTGCCAGCAGTTACCTCAGCGGGGCCCAAGAGACCCAGTACTTC.